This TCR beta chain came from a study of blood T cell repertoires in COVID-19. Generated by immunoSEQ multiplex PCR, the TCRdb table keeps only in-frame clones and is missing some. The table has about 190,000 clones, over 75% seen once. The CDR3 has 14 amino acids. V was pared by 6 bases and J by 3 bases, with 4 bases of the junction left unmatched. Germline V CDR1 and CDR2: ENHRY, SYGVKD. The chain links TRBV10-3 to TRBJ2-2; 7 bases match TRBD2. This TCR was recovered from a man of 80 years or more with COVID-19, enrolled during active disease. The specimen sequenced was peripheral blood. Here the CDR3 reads CAISGGTDTGELFF. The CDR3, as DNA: TGTGCCATCAGCGGGGGGACTGACACCGGGGAGCTGTTTTTT.